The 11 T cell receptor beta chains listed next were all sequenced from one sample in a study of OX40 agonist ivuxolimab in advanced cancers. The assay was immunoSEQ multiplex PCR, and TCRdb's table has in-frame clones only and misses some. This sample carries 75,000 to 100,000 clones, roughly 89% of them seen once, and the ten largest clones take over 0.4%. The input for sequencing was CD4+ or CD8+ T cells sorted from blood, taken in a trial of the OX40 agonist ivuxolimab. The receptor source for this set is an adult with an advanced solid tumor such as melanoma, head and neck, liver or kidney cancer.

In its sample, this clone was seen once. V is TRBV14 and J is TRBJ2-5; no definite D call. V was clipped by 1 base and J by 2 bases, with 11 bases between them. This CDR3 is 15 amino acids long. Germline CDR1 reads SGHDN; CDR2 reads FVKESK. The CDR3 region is CASSQGGSRQETQYF. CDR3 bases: TGTGCCAGCAGCCAAGGGGGTAGTAGACAAGAGACCCAGTACTTC.

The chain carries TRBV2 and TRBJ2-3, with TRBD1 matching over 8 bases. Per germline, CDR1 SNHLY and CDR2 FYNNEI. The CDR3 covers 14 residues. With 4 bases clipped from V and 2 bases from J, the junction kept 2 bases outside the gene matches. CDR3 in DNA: TGTGCCAGCAGTGCGACAGGGGTCACAGATACGCAGTATTTT. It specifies CASSATGVTDTQYF.

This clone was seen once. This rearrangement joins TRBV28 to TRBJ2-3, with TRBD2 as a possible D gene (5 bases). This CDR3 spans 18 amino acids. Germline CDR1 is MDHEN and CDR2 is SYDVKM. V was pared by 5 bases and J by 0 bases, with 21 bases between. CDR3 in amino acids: CASSPPIGERKSTDTQYF. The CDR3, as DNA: TGTGCCAGCAGTCCGCCCATTGGGGAGAGGAAAAGCACAGATACGCAGTATTTT.

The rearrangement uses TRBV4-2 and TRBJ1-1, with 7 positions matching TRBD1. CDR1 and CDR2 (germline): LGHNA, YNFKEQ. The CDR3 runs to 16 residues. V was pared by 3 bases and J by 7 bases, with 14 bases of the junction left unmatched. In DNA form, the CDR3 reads TGTGCCAGCAGCCAGGGAGGGGGACAGCGTGCTCGTGAAGCTTTCTTT. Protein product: CASSQGGGQRAREAFF.

The CDR3: CASSRSGARSPLHF. In DNA form, the CDR3 reads TGTGCCAGCAGTCGGTCAGGGGCACGATCACCCCTCCACTTT. V gene TRBV28 combines with J gene TRBJ1-6; tentatively, D is TRBD1 (6 bases). Looked up from germline, CDR1 is MDHEN and CDR2 is SYDVKM. Trimming shortened V by 5 bases and J by 10 bases, and 15 bases separated the two germline ends. This CDR3 is 14 amino acids long.

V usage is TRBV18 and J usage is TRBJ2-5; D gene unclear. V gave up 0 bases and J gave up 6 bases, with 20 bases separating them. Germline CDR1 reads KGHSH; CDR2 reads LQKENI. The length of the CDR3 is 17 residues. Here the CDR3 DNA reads TGTGCCAGCTCACCACCGTCTATGGCAGACCCTGGGAAGACCCAGTACTTC. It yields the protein CASSPPSMADPGKTQYF.

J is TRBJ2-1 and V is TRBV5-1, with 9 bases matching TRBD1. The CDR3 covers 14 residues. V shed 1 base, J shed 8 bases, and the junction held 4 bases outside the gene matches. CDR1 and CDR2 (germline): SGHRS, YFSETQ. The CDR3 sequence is CASSLRDRDDEQFF. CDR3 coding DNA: TGCGCCAGCAGCTTGAGGGACAGGGATGATGAGCAGTTCTTC.

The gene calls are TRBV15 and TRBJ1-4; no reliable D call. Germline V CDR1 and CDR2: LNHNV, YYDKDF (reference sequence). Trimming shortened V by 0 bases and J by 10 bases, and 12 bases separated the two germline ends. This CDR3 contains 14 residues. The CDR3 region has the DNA TGTGCCACCAGCAGAGATACGGCACGGGGAAAACTGTTTTTT. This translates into CATSRDTARGKLFF. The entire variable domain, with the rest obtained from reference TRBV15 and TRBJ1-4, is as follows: DAMVIQNPRYQVTQFGKPVTLSCSQTLNHNVMYWYQQKSSQAPKLLFHYYDKDFNNEADTPDNFQSRRPNTSFCFLDIRSPGLGDTAMYLCATSRDTARGKLFFGSGTQLSVL.

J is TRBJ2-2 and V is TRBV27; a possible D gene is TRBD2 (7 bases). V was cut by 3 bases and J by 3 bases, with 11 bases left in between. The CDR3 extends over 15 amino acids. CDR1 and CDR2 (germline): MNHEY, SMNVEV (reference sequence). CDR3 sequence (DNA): TGTGCCAGCAGTTTTAGGGGGGGAGACACCGGGGAGCTGTTTTTT. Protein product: CASSFRGGDTGELFF.

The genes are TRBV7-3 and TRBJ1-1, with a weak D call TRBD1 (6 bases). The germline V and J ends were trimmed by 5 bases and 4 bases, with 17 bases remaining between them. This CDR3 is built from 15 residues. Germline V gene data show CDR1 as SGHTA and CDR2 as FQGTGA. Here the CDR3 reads CASSPTGLGSTEAFF. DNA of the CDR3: TGTGCCAGCAGCCCCACAGGGTTAGGGAGCACTGAAGCTTTCTTT.

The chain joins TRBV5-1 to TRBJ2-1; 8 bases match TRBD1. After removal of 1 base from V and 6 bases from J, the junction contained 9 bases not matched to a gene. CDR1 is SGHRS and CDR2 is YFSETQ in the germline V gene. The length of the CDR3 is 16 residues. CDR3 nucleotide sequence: TGCGCCAGCAGCTTGCGGCCGGGACAGGAGGGCAATGAGCAGTTCTTC. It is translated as CASSLRPGQEGNEQFF.